This T cell receptor (beta chain) was retrieved from a study of beta chain features in type 1 diabetes. The CDR3 spans 13 residues. CDR1 SNHLY and CDR2 FYNNEI come from the germline V gene. The V and J ends lost 8 bases and 4 bases respectively, with 12 bases between them. This clone was seen more than once but under ten times. Reverse transcribing all isolated RNA meant expressed TCRB transcripts were sequenced. Libraries were prepared by immunoSEQ multiplex PCR; TCRdb keeps only in-frame clonotypes and omits some of them. Altogether 860,000 or so clones are present, roughly 16% being singletons, with the ten largest covering about 0.02%.

Sequencing used naive CD4+ T cells from blood. The sequence was collected from a woman aged 18-29 years in good health. The genes are TRBV2 and TRBJ1-5; a weak D match, TRBD1 (5 bases). CDR3 loop: CASGGDGNQPQHF. The CDR3, as DNA: TGTGCCAGCGGGGGGGACGGTAATCAGCCCCAGCATTTT.